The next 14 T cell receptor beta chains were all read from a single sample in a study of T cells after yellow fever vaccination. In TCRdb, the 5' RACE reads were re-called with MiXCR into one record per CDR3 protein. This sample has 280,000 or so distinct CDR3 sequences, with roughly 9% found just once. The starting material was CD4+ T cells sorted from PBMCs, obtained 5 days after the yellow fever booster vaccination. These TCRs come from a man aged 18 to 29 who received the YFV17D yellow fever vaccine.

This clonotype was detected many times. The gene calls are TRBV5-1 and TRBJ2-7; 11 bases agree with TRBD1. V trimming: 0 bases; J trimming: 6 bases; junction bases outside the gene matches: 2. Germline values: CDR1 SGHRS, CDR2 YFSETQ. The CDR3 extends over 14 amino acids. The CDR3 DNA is TGCGCCAGCAGCTTGGCCGGGACAGGGGGCGAGCAGTACGTC. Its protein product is CASSLAGTGGEQYV.

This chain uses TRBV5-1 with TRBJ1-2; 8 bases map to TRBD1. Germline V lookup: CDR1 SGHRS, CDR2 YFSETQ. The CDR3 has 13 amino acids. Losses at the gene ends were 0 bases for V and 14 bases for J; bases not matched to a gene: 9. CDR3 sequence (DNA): TGCGCCAGCAGCTTGGGGGACAGGTTAGAAACGACCTTC. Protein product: CASSLGDRLETTF.

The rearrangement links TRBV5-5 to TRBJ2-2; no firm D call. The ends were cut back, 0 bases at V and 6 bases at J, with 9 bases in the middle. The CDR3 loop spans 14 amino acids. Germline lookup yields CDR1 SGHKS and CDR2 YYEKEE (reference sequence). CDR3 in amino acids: CASSLGPYAGELFF. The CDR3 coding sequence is TGTGCCAGCAGCTTGGGACCGTACGCCGGGGAGCTGTTTTTT.

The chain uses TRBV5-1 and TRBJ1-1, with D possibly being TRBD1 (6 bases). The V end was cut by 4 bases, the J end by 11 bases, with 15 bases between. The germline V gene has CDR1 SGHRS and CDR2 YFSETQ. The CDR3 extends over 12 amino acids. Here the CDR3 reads CASSPRGSGAFF. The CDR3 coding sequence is TGCGCCAGCAGCCCCAGGGGTTCGGGGGCTTTCTTT.

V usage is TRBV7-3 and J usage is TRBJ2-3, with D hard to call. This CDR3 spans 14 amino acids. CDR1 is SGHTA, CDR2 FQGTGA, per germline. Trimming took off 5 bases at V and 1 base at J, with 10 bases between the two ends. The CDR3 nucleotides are TGTGCCAGCAGCCCGAGAGCGCGCACAGATACGCAGTATTTT. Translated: CASSPRARTDTQYF.

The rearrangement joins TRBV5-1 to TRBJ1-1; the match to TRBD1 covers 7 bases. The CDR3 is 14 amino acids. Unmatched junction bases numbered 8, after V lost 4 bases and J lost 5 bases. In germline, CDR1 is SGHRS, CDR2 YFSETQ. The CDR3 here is CASSQTGSGTEAFF. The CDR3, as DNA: TGCGCCAGCAGCCAGACAGGGAGTGGTACTGAAGCTTTCTTT.

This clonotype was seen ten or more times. The CDR3 bases are TGTGCCAGCAGTTTAAGCGGGGGGGCTGTAGATACGCAGTATTTT. Amino acids: CASSLSGGAVDTQYF. The chain recombines TRBV12-3 or TRBV12-4 with TRBJ2-3, with 10 nucleotides matching TRBD2. With 2 bases clipped from V and 5 bases from J, the junction kept 4 bases outside the gene matches. This CDR3 contains 15 residues.

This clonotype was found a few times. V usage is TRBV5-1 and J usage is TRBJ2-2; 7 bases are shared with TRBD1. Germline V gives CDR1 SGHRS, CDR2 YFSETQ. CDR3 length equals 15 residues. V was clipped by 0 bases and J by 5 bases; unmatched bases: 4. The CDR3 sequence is CASSLETGITGELFF. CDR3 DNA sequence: TGCGCCAGCAGCTTGGAGACAGGGATAACCGGGGAGCTGTTTTTT.

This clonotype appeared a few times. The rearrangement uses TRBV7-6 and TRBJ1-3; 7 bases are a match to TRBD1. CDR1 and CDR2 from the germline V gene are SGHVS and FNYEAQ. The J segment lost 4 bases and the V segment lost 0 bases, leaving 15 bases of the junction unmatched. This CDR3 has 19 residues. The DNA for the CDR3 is TGTGCCAGCAGCTTAGCAGGAGTGACCGGGACAGAAAACGGAAACACCATATATTTT. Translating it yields CASSLAGVTGTENGNTIYF.

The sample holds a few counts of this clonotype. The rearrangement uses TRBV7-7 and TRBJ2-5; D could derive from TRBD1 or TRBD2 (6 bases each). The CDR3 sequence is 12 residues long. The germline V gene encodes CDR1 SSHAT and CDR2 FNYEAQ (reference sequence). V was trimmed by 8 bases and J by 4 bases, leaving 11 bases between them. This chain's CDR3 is CASGKGGETQYF. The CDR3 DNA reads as TGTGCCAGCGGAAAGGGGGGAGAGACCCAGTACTTC.

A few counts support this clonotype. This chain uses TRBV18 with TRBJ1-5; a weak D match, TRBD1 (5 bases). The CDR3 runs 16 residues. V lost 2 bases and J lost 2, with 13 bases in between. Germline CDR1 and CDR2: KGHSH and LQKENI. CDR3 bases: TGTGCCAGCTCACCAGGGGGGACGGGGGGCAATCAGCCCCAGCATTTT. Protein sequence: CASSPGGTGGNQPQHF.

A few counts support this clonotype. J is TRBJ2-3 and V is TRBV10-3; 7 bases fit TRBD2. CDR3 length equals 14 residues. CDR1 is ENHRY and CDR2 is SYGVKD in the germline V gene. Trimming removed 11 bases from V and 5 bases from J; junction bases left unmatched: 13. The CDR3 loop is CAVQSSREGDTQYF. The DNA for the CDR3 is TGTGCCGTCCAAAGCTCCAGGGAGGGAGATACGCAGTATTTT.

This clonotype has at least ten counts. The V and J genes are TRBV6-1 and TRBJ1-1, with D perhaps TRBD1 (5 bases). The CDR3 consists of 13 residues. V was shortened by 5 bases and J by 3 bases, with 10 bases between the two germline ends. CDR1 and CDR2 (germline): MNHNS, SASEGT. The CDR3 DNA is TGTGCCAGCAGTCCTCGGGGGGACACTGAAGCTTTCTTT. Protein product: CASSPRGDTEAFF.

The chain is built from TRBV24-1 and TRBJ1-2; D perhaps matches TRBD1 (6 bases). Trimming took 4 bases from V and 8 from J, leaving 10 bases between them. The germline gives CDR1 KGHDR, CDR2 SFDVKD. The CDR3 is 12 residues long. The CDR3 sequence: CATSEYGGGYTF. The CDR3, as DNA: TGTGCCACCAGTGAATACGGGGGCGGCTACACCTTC.